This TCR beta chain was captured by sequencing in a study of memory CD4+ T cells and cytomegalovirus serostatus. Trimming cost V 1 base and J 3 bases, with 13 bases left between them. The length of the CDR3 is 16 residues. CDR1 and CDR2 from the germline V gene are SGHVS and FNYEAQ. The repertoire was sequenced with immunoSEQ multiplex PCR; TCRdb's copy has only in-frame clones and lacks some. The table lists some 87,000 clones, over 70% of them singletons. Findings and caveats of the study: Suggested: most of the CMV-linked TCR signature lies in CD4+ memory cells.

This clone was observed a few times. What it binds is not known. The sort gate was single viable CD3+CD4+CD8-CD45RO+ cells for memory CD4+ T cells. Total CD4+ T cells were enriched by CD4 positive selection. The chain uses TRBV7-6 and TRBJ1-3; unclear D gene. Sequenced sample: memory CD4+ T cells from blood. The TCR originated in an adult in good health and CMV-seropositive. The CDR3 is CASSLVTPGIGNTIYF. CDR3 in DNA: TGTGCCAGCAGCTTAGTGACCCCGGGAATTGGAAACACCATATATTTT.